These 20 T cell receptor beta chains share one sample of origin, sequenced in a study of blood T cell repertoires in COVID-19. Clones were read by immunoSEQ multiplex PCR, and TCRdb kept only the in-frame ones, dropping some. The sample lists 150,000 to 190,000 clones; around 80% were seen once. What was sequenced was PBMCs or T cells enriched from blood (not recorded which). Source of these receptors: a man over 45 who had recovered from COVID-19.

This chain links TRBV11-2 with TRBJ2-1, with a tentative D call TRBD1 (6 bases). Trimming took off 5 bases at V and 3 bases at J, with 8 bases between the two ends. Germline V gene data show CDR1 as SGHAT and CDR2 as FQNNGV. This CDR3 is built from 13 residues. The CDR3 spells CASSPRGYNEQFF. For the CDR3, the DNA is TGTGCCAGCAGCCCCAGGGGCTACAATGAGCAGTTCTTC.

The chain links TRBV19 to TRBJ1-2, with D uncertain. This CDR3 region has 14 residues. Trimming left V 6 bases short and J 8 bases short, with 19 bases between. Germline CDR1 LNHDA, CDR2 SQIVND (reference sequence). CDR3 protein: CASRTTGEVRGYTF. CDR3 nucleotide sequence: TGTGCCAGTAGAACGACTGGCGAGGTCCGCGGCTACACCTTC.

The J gene is TRBJ2-5, the V gene TRBV12-5; 8 positions match TRBD1. The CDR3 contains 17 residues. V lost 2 bases, J lost 4 bases, and 12 bases stayed unmatched. Per germline, CDR1 LGHNT and CDR2 FRNRAP. CDR3: CASGLSGPGTGRETQYF. The CDR3 bases are TGTGCTAGTGGTTTGAGCGGCCCCGGGACAGGCAGAGAGACCCAGTACTTC.

J is TRBJ2-1 and V is TRBV15, with TRBD1 matching over 7 bases. This CDR3 spans 16 amino acids. Germline V gene sequence: CDR1 LNHNV, CDR2 YYDKDF (reference sequence). V lost 1 base to trimming and J lost 2 bases; unmatched junction nucleotides: 5. CDR3 bases: TGTGCCACCAGCAGAGTTGGGCAGGGGGCCTACAATGAGCAGTTCTTC. Amino acids: CATSRVGQGAYNEQFF.

The chain uses TRBV27 and TRBJ1-5, with 9 bases aligning to TRBD1. V was clipped by 4 bases and J by 5 bases; unmatched bases: 9. CDR1 and CDR2 from the germline V gene are MNHEY and SMNVEV (reference sequence). The CDR3 covers 16 residues. The CDR3 DNA is TGTGCCAGCAGTTCCGCCGGGACAGGGTTTCATCAGCCCCAGCATTTT. Its translation: CASSSAGTGFHQPQHF.

This sequence joins TRBV11-3 and TRBJ2-7; 11 bases match TRBD2. V lost 5 bases, J lost 4 bases, and 10 bases stayed unmatched. Germline CDR1 reads SGHNT; CDR2 reads YENEEA. The CDR3 contains 16 residues. The DNA of the CDR3 is TGTGCCAGCAGCCAGACTAGCGGGGTTACATATTACGAGCAGTACTTC. Translating it yields CASSQTSGVTYYEQYF.

The rearrangement joins TRBV2 to TRBJ1-2; TRBD1 is a possible D gene (5 bases). Germline V CDR1 and CDR2: SNHLY, FYNNEI. This CDR3 is 14 amino acids long. With 1 base removed from V and 7 bases from J, the gap between germline ends came to 13 bases. CDR3 sequence reads: CASSEVRDFSGYTF. The CDR3 bases are TGTGCCAGCAGTGAAGTCAGGGATTTTTCTGGCTACACCTTC. Full variable domain (rest looked up from reference TRBV2 and TRBJ1-2): EPEVTQTPSHQVTQMGQEVILRCVPISNHLYFYWYRQILGQKVEFLVSFYNNEISEKSEIFDDQFSVERPDGSNFTLKIRSTKLEDSAMYFCASSEVRDFSGYTFGSGTRLTVV.

V and J are TRBV6-5 and TRBJ1-1, with D tentatively TRBD1 (5 bases). V lost 1 base, J lost 1 base, and 10 bases lay in between. There are 15 residues in the CDR3. Germline V gene data show CDR1 as MNHEY and CDR2 as SVGAGI. CDR3: CASSYYGQGNTEAFF. The CDR3 nucleotides read TGTGCCAGCAGTTACTATGGGCAGGGGAACACTGAAGCTTTCTTT.

This chain connects TRBV2 to TRBJ2-2; a possible D gene is TRBD1 (5 bases). With 7 bases removed from V and 1 base from J, the gap between germline ends came to 10 bases. From germline, CDR1 is SNHLY and CDR2 FYNNEI. This CDR3 spans 14 amino acids. The CDR3 DNA follows: TGTGCCAGCAAGGACACAGGGAACACCGGGGAGCTGTTTTTT. It is translated as CASKDTGNTGELFF. Drawing the rest from reference TRBV2 and TRBJ2-2, the complete variable domain is EPEVTQTPSHQVTQMGQEVILRCVPISNHLYFYWYRQILGQKVEFLVSFYNNEISEKSEIFDDQFSVERPDGSNFTLKIRSTKLEDSAMYFCASKDTGNTGELFFGEGSRLTVL.

This clone was counted ten times or more. The chain employs TRBV6-5 and TRBJ1-1; D perhaps matches TRBD1 (5 bases). Between the trimmed V and J ends, which lost 0 bases and 6 bases, there was a span of 8 bases. The CDR3 has 13 amino acids. Looked up from germline, CDR1 is MNHEY and CDR2 is SVGAGI. The CDR3 here is CASSYSRGAEAFF. The CDR3 DNA is TGTGCCAGCAGTTACTCACGGGGGGCTGAAGCTTTCTTT.

The chain links TRBV2 to TRBJ1-6; D is uncertain. Trimming took off 6 bases at V and 12 bases at J, with 18 bases between the two ends. Germline CDR1 and CDR2: SNHLY and FYNNEI. The CDR3 has 14 amino acids. DNA of the CDR3: TGTGCCAGCAGCGCTCATTCGCCCGAGCTACCCCTCCACTTT. Its protein product is CASSAHSPELPLHF.

This chain links TRBV10-1 with TRBJ1-2, with D tentatively TRBD1 (5 bases). Trimming took off 2 bases at V and 2 bases at J, with 15 bases between the two ends. The CDR3 covers 16 residues. CDR1 is WNHNN, CDR2 SYGVQD, per germline (reference sequence). This chain's CDR3 is CASSEPRTDRNYGYTF. For the CDR3, the DNA is TGCGCCAGCAGTGAGCCCCGGACCGACAGAAACTATGGCTACACCTTC.

The chain has TRBV19 and TRBJ1-2; 7 bases fit TRBD1. V dropped 7 bases and J dropped 4; count of bases not matched to a gene: 6. CDR1 is LNHDA and CDR2 is SQIVND in the germline V gene (reference sequence). The CDR3 covers 13 residues. The CDR3 reads CASIPTGTYGYTF. The CDR3 bases are TGTGCCAGTATACCGACAGGGACCTATGGCTACACCTTC.

This clone appeared a few times. The chain links TRBV6-5 to TRBJ1-4, with a weak D call TRBD1 (6 bases). CDR1 and CDR2 from the germline V gene are MNHEY and SVGAGI. The CDR3 spans 15 residues. Trimming removed 6 bases from V and 5 bases from J, with 16 bases in between. Written as DNA, the CDR3 is TGTGCCAGCAGCACCACAGGGTGGGGGAATGAAAAACTGTTTTTT. This encodes CASSTTGWGNEKLFF.

The chain carries TRBV7-2 and TRBJ1-1, with 11 bases identical to TRBD1. The CDR3 runs to 15 residues. CDR1 and CDR2 (germline): SGHTA, FQGNSA. The V segment lost 4 bases and the J segment 4 bases; nucleotides outside the gene matches: 5. CDR3 sequence reads: CASSSAGQGGTEAFF. As DNA, the CDR3 is TGTGCCAGCAGCTCAGCGGGACAGGGGGGCACTGAAGCTTTCTTT. Full variable domain (outside the CDR3, taken from reference TRBV7-2 and TRBJ1-1): GAGVSQSPSNKVTEKGKDVELRCDPISGHTALYWYRQSLGQGLEFLIYFQGNSAPDKSGLPSDRFSAERTGGSVSTLTIQRTQQEDSAVYLCASSSAGQGGTEAFFGQGTRLTVV.

The chain has TRBV9 and TRBJ2-3, with TRBD2 matching over 10 bases. V dropped 4 bases and J dropped 4; count of bases not matched to a gene: 6. The CDR3 contains 15 residues. Germline V gene sequence: CDR1 SGDLS, CDR2 YYNGEE. The CDR3 nucleotides are TGTGCCAGCAGCCCGGGGACTAGCGCTCCAGATACGCAGTATTTT. Its translation: CASSPGTSAPDTQYF.

This chain joins TRBV7-3 and TRBJ2-1; TRBD1 matches 8 bases. V lost 5 bases, J lost 9 bases, and 6 bases stayed unmatched. The CDR3 totals 13 residues. Per germline, CDR1 SGHTA and CDR2 FQGTGA. The CDR3 nucleotides read TGTGCCAGCAGCCTTTCGGACAGGGTTGAGCAGTTCTTC. This translates into CASSLSDRVEQFF. Variable domain in full (rest from reference TRBV7-3 and TRBJ2-1): GAGVSQTPSNKVTEKGKYVELRCDPISGHTALYWYRQSLGQGPEFLIYFQGTGAADDSGLPNDRFFAVRPEGSVSTLKIQRTERGDSAVYLCASSLSDRVEQFFGPGTRLTVL.

The genes are TRBV5-1 and TRBJ2-1; tentatively, D is TRBD1 (6 bases). CDR1 SGHRS and CDR2 YFSETQ come from the germline V gene. The V gene lost 7 bases and the J gene lost 1 base, with 9 bases spanning the gap. This CDR3 contains 13 residues. Here the CDR3 DNA reads TGCGCCAGCGGGGACAAGTCCTACAATGAGCAGTTCTTC. Translation gives CASGDKSYNEQFF.

The chain employs TRBV5-1 and TRBJ2-3; 7 bases match TRBD2. V shed 4 bases, J shed 0 bases, and the junction held 5 bases outside the gene matches. The CDR3 contains 15 residues. From germline, CDR1 is SGHRS and CDR2 YFSETQ. CDR3 coding DNA: TGCGCCAGCAGCCCCGGGGGGACTAGCACAGATACGCAGTATTTT. Residues: CASSPGGTSTDTQYF.

The chain is built from TRBV11-3 and TRBJ1-1; a weak D match, TRBD1 (5 bases). The V end lost 5 bases, the J end lost 6 bases, and 13 bases lay between the germline ends. CDR1 and CDR2 from the germline V gene are SGHNT and YENEEA. The CDR3 covers 13 residues. The DNA of the CDR3 is TGTGCCAGCAGCGCACCAGGGATAGCTGAAGCTTTCTTT. This gives the protein CASSAPGIAEAFF. Combining the CDR3 with reference TRBV11-3 and TRBJ1-1 gives the whole variable domain EAGVVQSPRYKIIEKKQPVAFWCNPISGHNTLYWYLQNLGQGPELLIRYENEEAVDDSQLPKDRFSAERLKGVDSTLKIQPAELGDSAVYLCASSAPGIAEAFFGQGTRLTVV.